Below, 12 T cell receptor beta chains from the same sample are listed, as sequenced in a study of regulatory T cells in long-lasting Graves disease. For TCR beta, libraries came from iRepertoire HTBI primers and Arm-PCR of CDR3 regions. TCRdb reprocessed the multiplex PCR reads via MiXCR and lists one record per CDR3 protein. The sample includes about 520,000 distinct CDR3 sequences, 12% of them seen just once. Time point given: newly diagnosed GD, antithyroid drugs for less than 3 months. There was RNA extracted from PBMCs, and the TCR library was made from it. The sample was also reused in another study, on T cells in Graves' hyperthyroidism and ophthalmopathy.

The starting material was peripheral blood mononuclear cells (PBMCs), obtained at new diagnosis, from a patient treated with antithyroid drugs. The receptors come from a young woman with Graves disease.

This clonotype was observed at least ten times. The chain couples TRBV15 to TRBJ2-3; D perhaps matches TRBD1 (6 bases). CDR3 length: 17 amino acids. Per the germline V gene, CDR1 is LNHNV and CDR2 is YYDKDF (reference sequence). Trimming took off 3 bases at V and 6 bases at J, with 22 bases between the two ends. The DNA of the CDR3 is TGTGCCACCAGCAGTGATATGACAGGACCGACGATGGATACGCAGTATTTT. Encoded protein: CATSSDMTGPTMDTQYF.

This clonotype was seen ten or more times. This chain connects TRBV20-1 to TRBJ2-7; the D gene is possibly TRBD2 (6 bases). With 0 bases removed from V and 2 bases from J, the gap between germline ends came to 14 bases. Germline CDR1 and CDR2: DFQATT and SNEGSKA (reference sequence). The CDR3 sequence is 15 residues long. The CDR3 loop reads CSARDLREAAYEQYF. The CDR3 region has the DNA TGCAGTGCTAGAGATTTGAGGGAGGCCGCCTACGAGCAGTACTTC.

As concerns this clonotype: A much larger clone differs by one base, so this may be a read error. The gene calls are TRBV6-2 or TRBV6-3 and TRBJ1-4, with 7 bases identical to TRBD1. Germline V gene sequence: CDR1 MNHEY, CDR2 SVGEGT. This CDR3 comprises 16 residues. With V trimmed by 6 bases and J by 6 bases, 13 bases remained unmatched. The CDR3 is CASRPSQGQRDEKLFF. The DNA of the CDR3 is TGTGCCAGCAGACCATCCCAGGGACAGAGAGATGAAAAACTGTTTTTT.

This clonotype showed up many times. The chain has TRBV5-1 and TRBJ2-1; a weak D match, TRBD1 (6 bases). There are 16 residues in the CDR3. CDR1 SGHRS and CDR2 YFSETQ come from the germline V gene. V was shortened by 0 bases and J by 0 bases, with 10 bases between the two germline ends. The chain's CDR3 is CASSLDGQFSYNEQFF. CDR3 nucleotides: TGCGCCAGCAGCTTGGACGGACAGTTCTCCTACAATGAGCAGTTCTTC. Looking up the rest from reference TRBV5-1 and TRBJ2-1 gives the full variable domain: KAGVTQTPRYLIKTRGQQVTLSCSPISGHRSVSWYQQTPGQGLQFLFEYFSETQRNKGNFPGRFSGRQFSNSRSEMNVSTLELGDSALYLCASSLDGQFSYNEQFFGPGTRLTVL.

The chain employs TRBV19 and TRBJ1-3; D gene uncertain. CDR1 and CDR2 from the germline V gene are LNHDA and SQIVND (reference sequence). V lost 5 bases and J lost 3, with 11 bases in between. CDR3 length: 14 residues. The CDR3 coding sequence is TGTGCCAGTAGTTTCGGGTTGGATGGAAACACCATATATTTT. The encoded protein is CASSFGLDGNTIYF.

The chain has TRBV4-1 and TRBJ1-2; D unclear. The CDR3 length is 13 residues. CDR1 and CDR2 from the germline V gene are MGHRA and YSYEKL. Trimming took 4 bases from V and 11 from J, leaving 17 bases between them. This CDR3 reads CASSRPGVPFYTF. CDR3 in DNA: TGCGCCAGCAGCCGGCCCGGGGTCCCGTTTTACACCTTC.

The sample holds a few counts of this clonotype. The genes are TRBV19 and TRBJ2-1; 9 bases agree with TRBD2. V was pared by 4 bases and J by 8 bases, with 6 bases of the junction left unmatched. This CDR3 spans 14 amino acids. Germline loops: CDR1 LNHDA, CDR2 SQIVND (reference sequence). The CDR3 bases are TGTGCCAGTAGTAGGAGCGGGAGGATATATGAGCAGTTCTTC. Amino acids: CASSRSGRIYEQFF.

At least ten counts were recorded for this clonotype. V usage is TRBV5-8 and J usage is TRBJ2-3; the D is unclear. CDR1 is SGHTS and CDR2 is YDEGEE in the germline V gene. The V gene lost 0 bases and the J gene lost 5 bases, with 16 bases spanning the gap. This CDR3 has 16 amino acids. DNA of the CDR3: TGTGCCAGCAGCTTGGCTGAAGGACCGATCGGAGATACGCAGTATTTT. Encoded protein: CASSLAEGPIGDTQYF.

This clonotype occurred many times. The chain carries TRBV6-9 and TRBJ2-7, with a possible D match to TRBD2 (5 bases). This CDR3 spans 13 amino acids. V shed 4 bases and J shed 7 bases, with 14 bases lying between them. CDR1 and CDR2 (germline): MNHGY, SVAAGI. As DNA, the CDR3 is TGTGCCAGCAGTTCGACCAGAACGGGGGAGCAGTACTTC. It is translated as CASSSTRTGEQYF.

This clonotype was recorded at least ten times. The chain combines TRBV27 with TRBJ2-1, with D perhaps assigned TRBD1 or TRBD2 (5 bases each). This CDR3 comprises 13 residues. V was pared by 6 bases and J by 2 bases, with 8 bases between. Germline V lookup: CDR1 MNHEY, CDR2 SMNVEV (reference sequence). CDR3 DNA: TGTGCCAGCAGCTCGGGACCCTACAATGAGCAGTTCTTC. Its translation is CASSSGPYNEQFF.

This clonotype was seen more than once but under ten times. The chain recombines TRBV5-1 with TRBJ2-3; 8 bases match TRBD1. With 2 bases clipped from V and 4 bases from J, the junction kept 6 bases outside the gene matches. The CDR3 totals 15 residues. The germline V gene encodes CDR1 SGHRS and CDR2 YFSETQ. The CDR3 DNA reads as TGCGCCAGCAGCTTCCAGGGGGCATTCCCAGATACGCAGTATTTT. Amino acid sequence: CASSFQGAFPDTQYF.

This clonotype was found a few times. The chain employs TRBV4-1 and TRBJ1-4, with D unresolved. This CDR3 region has 16 residues. Deletions cut 0 bases from V and 0 bases from J, with 8 bases between. Germline V gives CDR1 MGHRA, CDR2 YSYEKL. In DNA, the CDR3 is TGCGCCAGCAGCCAAGATGTTCAGTCAACTAATGAAAAACTGTTTTTT. It codes for CASSQDVQSTNEKLFF.